This TCR beta chain was recorded in a study of blood T cell repertoires in COVID-19. Study-level information: Sites across the United States, Italy and Spain contributed samples from acute and convalescent COVID-19.

The assay was immunoSEQ multiplex PCR, and TCRdb's table has in-frame clones only and misses some. Of roughly 350,000 clones in the sample, about 90% were seen once. Losses at the gene ends were 0 bases for V and 5 bases for J; bases not matched to a gene: 2. This CDR3 is built from 14 residues. The germline gives CDR1 SGHRS, CDR2 YFSETQ. The sample consisted of peripheral blood. The chain links TRBV5-1 to TRBJ2-5; 9 bases match TRBD1. This TCR derives from a woman aged 50 to 60 with COVID-19, enrolled during active disease. DNA of the CDR3: TGCGCCAGCAGCTTGGGGGACAGGGTGGAGACCCAGTACTTC. Translation: CASSLGDRVETQYF.